This TCR beta chain emerged from a study of blood T cells in healthy people across ages. Study-wide findings and caveats: Diversity was higher, and naive CD4+ cells more numerous, in long-lived donors than in aged donors.

CDR3 length: 14 residues. Trimming stripped 0 bases from V and 4 bases from J, with 13 bases between. Germline loops: CDR1 DFQATT, CDR2 SNEGSKA (reference sequence). For the second PCR, which ran for about 6 to 12 cycles, a sample-barcoded 5' primer and a J-beta primer mix were used. TCRdb re-analysed the 5' RACE reads in MiXCR, keeping a single row per CDR3 protein. The table lists roughly 800,000 distinct CDR3 sequences, roughly 50% of them singletons. Comments on this clonotype: The antigen remains undetermined.

This TCR was sampled from a man aged 30 to 45 in good health. The chain combines TRBV20-1 with TRBJ2-7, with D possibly TRBD2 on 6 matching bases. The sequenced sample was blood. DNA of the CDR3: TGCAGTGCTAGAGACACGGGACTCACATACGAGCAGTACTTC. This gives the protein CSARDTGLTYEQYF.